Sequencing of this T cell receptor (beta chain) was carried out in a study of long-term antiretroviral therapy in people with HIV. Germline trimming cut 0 bases from V and 2 bases from J; bases unmatched to any gene: 11. This CDR3 spans 18 amino acids. CDR1 and CDR2 from the germline V gene are SGDLS and YYNGEE. This clone was counted once. The assay, immunoSEQ v3.0, was run at survey level. TCRdb's table, derived via immunoSEQ multiplex PCR, lists solely in-frame clones and lacks some. The sample has about 35,000 clones; around 83% are singletons. The starting material was unsorted PBMCs, obtained 1 year after starting antiretroviral therapy. This TCR derives from a man younger than 30 with HIV. V is TRBV9 and J is TRBJ1-3; TRBD1 matches 7 bases. This CDR3 is CASSVDPDRTAPGNTIYF. The CDR3 region has the DNA TGTGCCAGCAGCGTAGACCCGGACAGGACCGCTCCTGGAAACACCATATATTTT.